The rows below give T cell receptor beta chains drawn from one sample of a study of OX40 agonist ivuxolimab in advanced cancers. The repertoire was sequenced with immunoSEQ multiplex PCR; TCRdb's copy has only in-frame clones and lacks some. The repertoire holds approximately 58,000 clones, with approximately 75% as singletons. The input for sequencing was CD4+ or CD8+ T cells sorted from blood, taken in a trial of the OX40 agonist ivuxolimab. These receptors originate from an adult with an advanced solid tumor such as melanoma, head and neck, liver or kidney cancer. CDR3s include the opening cysteine and the closing phenylalanine or tryptophan. The D gene is left open where the match is weak. The size field is filled for only some rows; it gives once, few, many or a size class.

cdr3_aa cdr3_nt cdr3_length v_call d_call clone_size j_call
CASSRDSTDTQYF TGTGCCAGCAGCCGGGACAGCACAGATACGCAGTATTTT 13 TRBV5-4 - - TRBJ2-3
CASRTGGNTEAFF TGCGCCAGCAGGACAGGGGGCAACACTGAAGCTTTCTTT 13 TRBV5-1 TRBD1 - TRBJ1-1
CASSEARGQQGELFF TGTGCCAGCAGTGAAGCCAGGGGGCAGCAAGGGGAGCTGTTTTTT 15 TRBV25-1 TRBD1 - TRBJ2-2
CASSQAGTAKQETQYF TGTGCCAGCAGCCAAGCCGGGACAGCGAAACAAGAGACCCAGTACTTC 16 TRBV4-2 TRBD1 - TRBJ2-5
CASSLESRGRGRHQPQHF TGTGCCAGCAGTTTAGAGTCACGGGGCAGGGGGCGGCATCAGCCCCAGCATTTT 18 TRBV28 TRBD1 - TRBJ1-5
CASSSRQAGYVYEQYF TGTGCCAGCAGTTCCCGACAGGCAGGATACGTATACGAGCAGTACTTC 16 TRBV27 - - TRBJ2-7
CASSLSQGYEQYF TGTGCCAGTAGCCTCTCACAGGGGTACGAGCAGTACTTC 13 TRBV19 TRBD1 - TRBJ2-7
CASSYSDRFPYGYTF TGTGCCAGCAGTTACTCGGACAGATTTCCGTATGGCTACACCTTC 15 TRBV6-5 - - TRBJ1-2
CASSQSREFTYGYTF TGTGCCAGCAGCCAATCACGGGAATTTACCTATGGCTACACCTTC 15 TRBV4-2 - - TRBJ1-2
CASSLTGTQPQHF TGTGCCAGCAGTTTGACAGGGACTCAGCCCCAGCATTTT 13 TRBV7-2 TRBD1 few TRBJ1-5
CASSLSGTREQYF TGCGCCAGCAGCTTGAGTGGGACACGGGAGCAGTACTTC 13 TRBV5-1 - - TRBJ2-7
CATSPGAVSNQPQHF TGTGCCACCAGCCCCGGGGCGGTTAGCAATCAGCCCCAGCATTTT 15 TRBV15 - - TRBJ1-5
CASSTQTVDDSPLHF TGTGCCAGTAGTACCCAGACCGTGGATGATTCACCCCTCCACTTT 15 TRBV19 - few TRBJ1-6
CASSPQVGSGNTIYF TGCGCCAGCAGTCCGCAGGTGGGCTCTGGAAACACCATATATTTT 15 TRBV5-1 - - TRBJ1-3
CASSYSRGGGAQYF TGTGCCAGCAGTTACTCTAGGGGGGGTGGGGCCCAGTACTTC 14 TRBV6-5 - once TRBJ2-5
CASKQTWNTEAFF TGCGCCAGCAAACAAACCTGGAACACTGAAGCTTTCTTT 13 TRBV10-1 - once TRBJ1-1
CASSFGLGEDTQYF TGTGCCAGCAGCTTTGGTTTAGGGGAAGATACGCAGTATTTT 14 TRBV5-4 - - TRBJ2-3
CASSLVAGANTEAFF TGTGCCAGCAGCTTAGTTGCAGGGGCGAACACTGAAGCTTTCTTT 15 TRBV7-9 - medium-sized TRBJ1-1
CASSLDGGNYEQYF TGCGCCAGCAGCTTGGACGGGGGTAACTACGAGCAGTACTTC 14 TRBV5-1 - - TRBJ2-7
CASAQGARTEAFF TGTGCCAGCGCACAGGGGGCGCGAACTGAAGCTTTCTTT 13 TRBV7-3 TRBD1 - TRBJ1-1
CASSIEAGWPDTQYF TGTGCCAGTAGTATCGAGGCAGGGTGGCCAGATACGCAGTATTTT 15 TRBV19 - - TRBJ2-3
CASSPSGQETQYF TGTGCCAGCAGCCCTAGCGGCCAAGAGACCCAGTACTTC 13 TRBV7-6 TRBD2 - TRBJ2-5
CASSQVLAKNIQYF TGTGCCAGCAGCCAAGTGTTAGCCAAAAACATTCAGTACTTC 14 TRBV4-2 - medium-sized TRBJ2-4
CASSLDGQGITGELFF TGCGCCAGCAGCTTGGATGGGCAGGGTATCACCGGGGAGCTGTTTTTT 16 TRBV5-1 - - TRBJ2-2
CASSPGTNQETQYF TGTGCCAGCAGCCCCGGGACTAATCAAGAGACCCAGTACTTC 14 TRBV7-6 TRBD2 - TRBJ2-5
CASSLGDSLAKNIQYF TGTGCCAGCAGCTTGGGAGACAGTTTAGCCAAAAACATTCAGTACTTC 16 TRBV5-5 - once TRBJ2-4
CASSRTSPSRQPQHF TGTGCCAGCAGCAGGACATCGCCTTCGAGACAGCCCCAGCATTTT 15 TRBV7-8 - - TRBJ1-5
CASSLGVSGNTIYF TGTGCCAGCAGCTTAGGTGTCTCCGGAAACACCATATATTTT 14 TRBV5-6 - - TRBJ1-3
CASSQDNRVDSPLHF TGTGCCAGCAGCCAAGATAACAGGGTAGACTCACCCCTCCACTTT 15 TRBV4-2 - - TRBJ1-6
CASSTTLAGAFRGIQETQYF TGTGCCAGCAGTACCACCCTAGCGGGGGCCTTCCGGGGTATCCAAGAGACCCAGTACTTC 20 TRBV28 TRBD2 - TRBJ2-5
CATLNGAGETQYF TGTGCCACCTTAAACGGGGCTGGAGAGACCCAGTACTTC 13 TRBV10-3 - - TRBJ2-5
CASSLGAGGYEQYF TGTGCCAGCAGCTTAGGGGCGGGGGGTTACGAGCAGTACTTC 14 TRBV11-2 TRBD2 - TRBJ2-7
CASMVGGPYNEQFF TGTGCCAGCATGGTGGGGGGGCCTTACAATGAGCAGTTCTTC 14 TRBV28 - - TRBJ2-1
CASSETGLLANTEAFF TGTGCCAGCAGTGAGACAGGGCTTTTAGCGAACACTGAAGCTTTCTTT 16 TRBV6-1 TRBD1 - TRBJ1-1
CASSYRQVHGTDTQYF TGTGCCAGCAGTTACCGACAGGTCCACGGCACAGATACGCAGTATTTT 16 TRBV5-6 - - TRBJ2-3
CASSFAGRGDNEQFF TGCGCCAGCAGCTTCGCAGGGCGGGGGGACAATGAGCAGTTCTTC 15 TRBV5-1 TRBD2 - TRBJ2-1